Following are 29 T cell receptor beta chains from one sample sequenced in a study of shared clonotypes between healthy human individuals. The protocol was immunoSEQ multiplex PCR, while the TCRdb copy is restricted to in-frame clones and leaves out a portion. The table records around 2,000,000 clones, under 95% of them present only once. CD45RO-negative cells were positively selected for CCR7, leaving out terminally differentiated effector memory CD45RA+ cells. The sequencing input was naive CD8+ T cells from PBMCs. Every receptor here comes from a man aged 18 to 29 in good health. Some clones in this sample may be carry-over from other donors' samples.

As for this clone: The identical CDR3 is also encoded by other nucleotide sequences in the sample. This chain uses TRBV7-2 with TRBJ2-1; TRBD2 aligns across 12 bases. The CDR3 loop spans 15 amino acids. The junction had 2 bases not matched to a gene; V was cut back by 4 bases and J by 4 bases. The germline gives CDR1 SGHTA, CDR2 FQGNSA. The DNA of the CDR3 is TGTGCCAGCAGCTGGCTAGCGGGGGGGTACAATGAGCAGTTCTTC. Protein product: CASSWLAGGYNEQFF.

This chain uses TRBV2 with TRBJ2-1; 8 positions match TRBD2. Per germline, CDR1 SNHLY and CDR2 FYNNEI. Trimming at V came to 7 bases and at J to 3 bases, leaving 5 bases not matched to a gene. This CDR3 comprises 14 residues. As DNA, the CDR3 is TGTGCCAGCATAAGCGGGAGTGGCTACAATGAGCAGTTCTTC. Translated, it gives CASISGSGYNEQFF.

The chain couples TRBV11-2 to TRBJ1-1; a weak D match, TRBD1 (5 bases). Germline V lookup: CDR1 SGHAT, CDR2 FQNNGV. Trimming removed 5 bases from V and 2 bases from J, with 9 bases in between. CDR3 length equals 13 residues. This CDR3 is CASSQTGNTEAFF. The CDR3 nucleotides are TGTGCCAGCAGCCAAACAGGTAACACTGAAGCTTTCTTT.

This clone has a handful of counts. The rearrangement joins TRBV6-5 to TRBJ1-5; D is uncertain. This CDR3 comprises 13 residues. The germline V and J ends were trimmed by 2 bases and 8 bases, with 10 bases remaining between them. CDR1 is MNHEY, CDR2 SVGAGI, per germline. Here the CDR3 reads CASSYTSIEPQHF. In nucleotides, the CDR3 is TGTGCCAGCAGTTACACGAGTATTGAGCCCCAGCATTTT.

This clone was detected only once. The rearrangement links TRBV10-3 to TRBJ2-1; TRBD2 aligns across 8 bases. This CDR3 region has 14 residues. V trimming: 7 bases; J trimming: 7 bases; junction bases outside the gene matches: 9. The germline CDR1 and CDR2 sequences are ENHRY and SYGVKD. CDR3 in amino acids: CAIKGAGVVNEQFF. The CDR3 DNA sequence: TGTGCCATCAAGGGAGCGGGAGTGGTGAATGAGCAGTTCTTC.

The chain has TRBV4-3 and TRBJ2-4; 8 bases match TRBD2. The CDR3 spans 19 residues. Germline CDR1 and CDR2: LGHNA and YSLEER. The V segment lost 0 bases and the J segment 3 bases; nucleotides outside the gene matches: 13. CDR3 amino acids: CASSQDWIEWLAGKNIQYF. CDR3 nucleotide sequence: TGCGCCAGCAGCCAAGATTGGATTGAGTGGCTAGCGGGCAAAAACATTCAGTACTTC.

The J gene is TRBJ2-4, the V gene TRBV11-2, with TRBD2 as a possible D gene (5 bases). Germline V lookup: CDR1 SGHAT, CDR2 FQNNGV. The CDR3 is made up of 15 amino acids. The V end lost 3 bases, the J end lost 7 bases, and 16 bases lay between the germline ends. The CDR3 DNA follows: TGTGCCAGCAGCTTCGCGGGCACCTCGGGCAACATTCAGTACTTC. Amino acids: CASSFAGTSGNIQYF.

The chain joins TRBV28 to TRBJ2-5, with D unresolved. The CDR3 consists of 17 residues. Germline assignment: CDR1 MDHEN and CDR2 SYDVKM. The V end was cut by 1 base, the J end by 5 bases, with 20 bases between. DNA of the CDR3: TGTGCCAGCAGTTTATTTTCGAGGCCAACAAGCCAGGAGACCCAGTACTTC. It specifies CASSLFSRPTSQETQYF.

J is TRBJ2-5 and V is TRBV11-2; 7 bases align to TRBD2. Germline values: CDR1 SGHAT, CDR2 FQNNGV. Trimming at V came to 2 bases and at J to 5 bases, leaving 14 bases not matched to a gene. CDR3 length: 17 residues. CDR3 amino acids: CASSLTGGFGRGETQYF. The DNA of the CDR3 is TGTGCCAGCAGCTTAACGGGGGGTTTCGGGAGAGGGGAGACCCAGTACTTC.

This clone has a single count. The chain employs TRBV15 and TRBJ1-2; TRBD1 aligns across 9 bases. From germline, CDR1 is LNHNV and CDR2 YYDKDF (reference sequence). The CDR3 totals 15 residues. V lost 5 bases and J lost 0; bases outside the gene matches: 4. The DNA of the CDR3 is TGTGCCACCAGCGAGAGGACAGGGGCTAACTATGGCTACACCTTC. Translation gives CATSERTGANYGYTF.

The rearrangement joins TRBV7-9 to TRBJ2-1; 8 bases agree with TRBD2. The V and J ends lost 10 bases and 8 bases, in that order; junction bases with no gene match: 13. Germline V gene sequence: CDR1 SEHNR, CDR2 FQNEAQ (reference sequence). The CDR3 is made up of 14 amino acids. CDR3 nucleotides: TGTGCCACCCAAGCGGGAGCTAGGGGCGATGAGCAGTTCTTC. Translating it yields CATQAGARGDEQFF.

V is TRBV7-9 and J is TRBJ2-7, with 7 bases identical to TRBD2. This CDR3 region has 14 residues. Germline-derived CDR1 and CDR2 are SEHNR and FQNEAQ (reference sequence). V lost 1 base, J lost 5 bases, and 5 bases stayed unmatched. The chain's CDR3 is CASSLGGAGNEQYF. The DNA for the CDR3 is TGTGCCAGCAGCTTAGGGGGAGCGGGAAACGAGCAGTACTTC.

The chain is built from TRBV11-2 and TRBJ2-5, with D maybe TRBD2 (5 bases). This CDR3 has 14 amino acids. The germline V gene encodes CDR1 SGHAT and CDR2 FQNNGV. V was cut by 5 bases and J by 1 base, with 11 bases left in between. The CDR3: CASSLPRVQETQYF. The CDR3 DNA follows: TGTGCCAGCAGCCTTCCGAGGGTCCAAGAGACCCAGTACTTC. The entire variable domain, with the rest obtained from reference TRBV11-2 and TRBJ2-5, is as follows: EAGVAQSPRYKIIEKRQSVAFWCNPISGHATLYWYQQILGQGPKLLIQFQNNGVVDDSQLPKDRFSAERLKGVDSTLKIQPAKLEDSAVYLCASSLPRVQETQYFGPGTRLLVL.

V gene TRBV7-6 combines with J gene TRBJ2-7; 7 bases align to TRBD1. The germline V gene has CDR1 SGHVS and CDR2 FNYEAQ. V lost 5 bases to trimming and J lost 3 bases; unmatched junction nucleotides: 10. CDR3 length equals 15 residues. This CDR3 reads CASSPLNSGGYEQYF. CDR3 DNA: TGTGCCAGCAGCCCACTAAATTCAGGGGGCTACGAGCAGTACTTC.

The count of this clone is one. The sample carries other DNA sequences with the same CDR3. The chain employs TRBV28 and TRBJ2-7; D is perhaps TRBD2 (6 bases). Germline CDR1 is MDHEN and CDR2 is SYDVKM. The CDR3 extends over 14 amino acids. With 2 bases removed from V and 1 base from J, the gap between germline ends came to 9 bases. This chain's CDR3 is CASSLAGGSYEQYF. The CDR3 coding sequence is TGTGCCAGCAGTTTAGCCGGGGGATCCTACGAGCAGTACTTC.

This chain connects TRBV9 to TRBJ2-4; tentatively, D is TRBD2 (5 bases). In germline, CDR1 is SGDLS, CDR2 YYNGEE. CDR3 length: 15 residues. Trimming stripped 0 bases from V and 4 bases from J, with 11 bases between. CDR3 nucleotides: TGTGCCAGCAGCGTAGATGGGAGATTAAAAAACATTCAGTACTTC. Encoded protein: CASSVDGRLKNIQYF.

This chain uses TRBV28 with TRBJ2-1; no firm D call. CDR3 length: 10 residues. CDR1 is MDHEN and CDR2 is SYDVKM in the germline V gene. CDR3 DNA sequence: TGTGCTGTGGACGGAAATGAGCAGTTCTTC. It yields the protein CAVDGNEQFF.

The CDR3 sequence is CASSEPFTNTGELFF. As DNA, the CDR3 is TGTGCCAGCAGTGAACCGTTCACGAACACCGGGGAGCTGTTTTTT. The chain joins TRBV25-1 to TRBJ2-2, with unresolved D. The V end was cut by 2 bases, the J end by 0 bases, with 7 bases between. The CDR3 sequence is 15 residues long. Per the germline V gene, CDR1 is MGHDK and CDR2 is SYGVNS. Drawing the rest from reference TRBV25-1 and TRBJ2-2, the complete variable domain is EADIYQTPRYLVIGTGKKITLECSQTMGHDKMYWYQQDPGMELHLIHYSYGVNSTEKGDLSSESTVSRIRTEHFPLTLESARPSHTSQYLCASSEPFTNTGELFFGEGSRLTVL.

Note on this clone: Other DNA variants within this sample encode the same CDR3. DNA for the CDR3: TGTGCCAGCAGCCAAGGTCGGGCCGGGGAGCTGTTTTTT. Residues: CASSQGRAGELFF. The genes are TRBV4-2 and TRBJ2-2; D is undetermined. Germline V CDR1 and CDR2: LGHNA, YNFKEQ. This CDR3 has 13 amino acids. Trimming removed 1 base from V and 6 bases from J, with 6 bases in between.

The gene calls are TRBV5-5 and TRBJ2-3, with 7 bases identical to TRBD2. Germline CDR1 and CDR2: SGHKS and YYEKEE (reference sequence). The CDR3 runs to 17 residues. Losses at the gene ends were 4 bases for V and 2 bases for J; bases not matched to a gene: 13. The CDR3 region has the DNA TGTGCCAGCAGCATACCGGGGACGGGACTACCCACAGATACGCAGTATTTT. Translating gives CASSIPGTGLPTDTQYF.

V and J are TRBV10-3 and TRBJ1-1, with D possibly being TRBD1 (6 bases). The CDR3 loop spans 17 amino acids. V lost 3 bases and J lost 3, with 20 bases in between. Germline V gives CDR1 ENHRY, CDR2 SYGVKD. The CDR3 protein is CAISENLGAAGDTEAFF. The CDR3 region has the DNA TGTGCCATCAGTGAAAATCTGGGGGCAGCTGGGGACACTGAAGCTTTCTTT.

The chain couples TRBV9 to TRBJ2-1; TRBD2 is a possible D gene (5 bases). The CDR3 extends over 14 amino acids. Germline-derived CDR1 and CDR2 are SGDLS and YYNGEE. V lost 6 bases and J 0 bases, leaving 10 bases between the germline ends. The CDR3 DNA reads TGTGCCAGCAACAGAGGGAGCTCCTACAATGAGCAGTTCTTC. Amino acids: CASNRGSSYNEQFF.

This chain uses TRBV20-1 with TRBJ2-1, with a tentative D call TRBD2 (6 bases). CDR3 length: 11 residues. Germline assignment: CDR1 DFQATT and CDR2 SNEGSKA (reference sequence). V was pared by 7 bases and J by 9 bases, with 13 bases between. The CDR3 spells CSVHPGGEQFF. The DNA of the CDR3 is TGCAGTGTCCACCCCGGGGGTGAGCAGTTCTTC.

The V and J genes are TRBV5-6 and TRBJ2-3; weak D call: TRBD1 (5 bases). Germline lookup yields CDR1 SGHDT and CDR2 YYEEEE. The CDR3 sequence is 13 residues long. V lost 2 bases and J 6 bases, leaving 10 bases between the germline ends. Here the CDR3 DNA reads TGTGCCAGCAGCTTTGACGACAGCGATACGCAGTATTTT. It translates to CASSFDDSDTQYF.

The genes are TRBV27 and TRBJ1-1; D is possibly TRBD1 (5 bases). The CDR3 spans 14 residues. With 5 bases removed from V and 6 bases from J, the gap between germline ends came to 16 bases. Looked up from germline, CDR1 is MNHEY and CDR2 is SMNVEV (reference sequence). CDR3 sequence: CASSHLLSGPEAFF. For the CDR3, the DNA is TGTGCCAGCAGTCACCTCCTATCGGGGCCTGAAGCTTTCTTT.

For the CDR3, the DNA is TGTGCCAGCAGGGAAGGCGGAGCTTACGAGCAGTACTTC. This gives the protein CASREGGAYEQYF. V and J are TRBV11-2 and TRBJ2-7; D gene unclear. CDR1 is SGHAT and CDR2 is FQNNGV in the germline V gene. The CDR3 totals 13 residues. V was clipped by 6 bases and J by 4 bases, with 13 bases between them. Looking up the rest from reference TRBV11-2 and TRBJ2-7 gives the full variable domain: EAGVAQSPRYKIIEKRQSVAFWCNPISGHATLYWYQQILGQGPKLLIQFQNNGVVDDSQLPKDRFSAERLKGVDSTLKIQPAKLEDSAVYLCASREGGAYEQYFGPGTRLTVT.

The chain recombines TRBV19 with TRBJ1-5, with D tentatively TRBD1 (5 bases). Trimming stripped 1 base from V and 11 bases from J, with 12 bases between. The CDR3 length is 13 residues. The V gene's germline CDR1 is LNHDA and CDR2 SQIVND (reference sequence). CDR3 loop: CASSIGGLGSQHF. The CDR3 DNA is TGTGCCAGTAGTATAGGGGGGTTAGGGTCCCAGCATTTT.

The CDR3 region is CASSPLGREEQYF. The CDR3 DNA follows: TGTGCCAGTAGTCCCCTAGGAAGGGAAGAGCAGTACTTC. V is TRBV19 and J is TRBJ2-7; no reliable D call. The CDR3 totals 13 residues. CDR1 and CDR2 from the germline V gene are LNHDA and SQIVND (reference sequence). V was cut by 5 bases and J by 7 bases, with 15 bases left in between.

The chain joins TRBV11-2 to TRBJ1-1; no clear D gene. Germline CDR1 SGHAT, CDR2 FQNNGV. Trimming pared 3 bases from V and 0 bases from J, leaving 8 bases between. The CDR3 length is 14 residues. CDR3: CASSLGRMNTEAFF. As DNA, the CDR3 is TGTGCCAGCAGCTTGGGCAGGATGAACACTGAAGCTTTCTTT.